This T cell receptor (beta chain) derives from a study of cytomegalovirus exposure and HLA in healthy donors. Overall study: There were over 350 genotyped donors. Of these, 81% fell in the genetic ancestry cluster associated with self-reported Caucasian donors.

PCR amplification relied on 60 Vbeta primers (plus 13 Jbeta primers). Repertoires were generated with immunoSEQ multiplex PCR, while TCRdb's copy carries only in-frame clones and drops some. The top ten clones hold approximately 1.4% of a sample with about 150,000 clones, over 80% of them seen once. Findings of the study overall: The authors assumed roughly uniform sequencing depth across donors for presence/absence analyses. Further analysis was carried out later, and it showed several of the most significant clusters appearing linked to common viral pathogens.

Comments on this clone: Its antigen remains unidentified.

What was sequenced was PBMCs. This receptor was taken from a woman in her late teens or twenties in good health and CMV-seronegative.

CDR3: CASRPGTGRNTIYF. The CDR3 region has the DNA TGTGCCAGCAGACCCGGGACAGGGAGGAACACCATATATTTT. This sequence joins TRBV6-5 and TRBJ1-3; 9 bases match TRBD1. From germline, CDR1 is MNHEY and CDR2 SVGAGI. The CDR3 contains 14 residues. V was clipped by 6 bases and J by 7 bases; unmatched bases: 7.